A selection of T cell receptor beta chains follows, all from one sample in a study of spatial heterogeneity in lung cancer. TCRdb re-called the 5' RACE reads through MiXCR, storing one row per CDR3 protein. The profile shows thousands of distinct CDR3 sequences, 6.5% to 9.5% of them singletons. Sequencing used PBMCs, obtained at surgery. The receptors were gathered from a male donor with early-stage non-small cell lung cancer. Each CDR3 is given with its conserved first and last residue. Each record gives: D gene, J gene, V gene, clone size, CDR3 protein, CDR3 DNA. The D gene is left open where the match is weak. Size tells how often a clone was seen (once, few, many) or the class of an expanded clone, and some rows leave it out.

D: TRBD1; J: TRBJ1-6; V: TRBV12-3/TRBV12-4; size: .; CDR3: CASTLGQGDNSPLHF; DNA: TGTGCCAGCACCCTGGGACAGGGGGATAATTCACCCCTCCACTTT
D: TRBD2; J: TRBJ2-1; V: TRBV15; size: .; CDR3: CATSRKGLAGLYNEQFF; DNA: TGTGCCACCAGCAGAAAGGGACTAGCGGGACTCTACAATGAGCAGTTCTTC
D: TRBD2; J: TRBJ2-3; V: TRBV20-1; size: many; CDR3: CSAWTRNSDTQYF; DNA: TGCAGTGCTTGGACTAGGAATTCAGATACGCAGTATTTT
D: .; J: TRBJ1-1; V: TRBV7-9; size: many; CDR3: CASSLLQGGTEAFF; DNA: TGTGCCAGCAGCTTACTCCAGGGCGGCACTGAAGCTTTCTTT
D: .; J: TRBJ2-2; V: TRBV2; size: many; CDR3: CATSAENTGELFF; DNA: TGTGCCACCAGCGCAGAGAACACCGGGGAGCTGTTTTTT
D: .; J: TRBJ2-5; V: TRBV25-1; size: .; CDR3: CASRGQETQYF; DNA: TGTGCCAGCAGGGGCCAAGAGACCCAGTACTTC
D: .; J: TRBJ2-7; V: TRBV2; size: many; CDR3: CASSARDEQYF; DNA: TGTGCCAGCAGTGCGCGGGACGAGCAGTACTTC
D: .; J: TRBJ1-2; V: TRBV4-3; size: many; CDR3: CASSQDYTFNYGYTF; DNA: TGCGCCAGCAGCCAAGACTACACCTTCAACTATGGCTACACCTTC
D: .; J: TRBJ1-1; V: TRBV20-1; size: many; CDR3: CSASSPTNTEAFF; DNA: TGCAGTGCTAGTTCCCCCACGAACACTGAAGCTTTCTTT
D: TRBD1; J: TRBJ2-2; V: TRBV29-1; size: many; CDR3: CSVEDRGRGGELFF; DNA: TGCAGCGTTGAAGACAGGGGGCGGGGCGGGGAGCTGTTTTTT
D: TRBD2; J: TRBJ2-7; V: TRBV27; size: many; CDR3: CASSFSAGSYEQYF; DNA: TGTGCCAGCAGTTTTTCAGCGGGGTCCTACGAGCAGTACTTC
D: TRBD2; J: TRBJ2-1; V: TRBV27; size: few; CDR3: CASRRVAGGPGGEQFF; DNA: TGTGCCAGCCGTCGGGTAGCGGGAGGGCCAGGGGGTGAGCAGTTCTTC
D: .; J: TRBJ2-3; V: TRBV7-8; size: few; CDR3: CASSFGTDTQYF; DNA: TGTGCCAGCAGCTTTGGGACAGATACGCAGTATTTT
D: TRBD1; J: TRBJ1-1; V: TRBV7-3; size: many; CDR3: CASSWDRSNTEAFF; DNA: TGTGCCAGCAGCTGGGACAGGTCGAACACTGAAGCTTTCTTT
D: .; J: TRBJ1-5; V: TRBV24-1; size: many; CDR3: CATSDWTENQPQHF; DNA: TGTGCCACCAGTGATTGGACAGAGAATCAGCCCCAGCATTTT
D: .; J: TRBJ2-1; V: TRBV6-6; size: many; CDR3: CASGRTSYNEQFF; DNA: TGTGCCAGCGGGAGAACTTCCTACAATGAGCAGTTCTTC
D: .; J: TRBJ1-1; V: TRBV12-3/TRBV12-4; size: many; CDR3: CASTLRAENTEAFF; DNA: TGTGCCAGCACCCTTAGAGCAGAGAACACTGAAGCTTTCTTT
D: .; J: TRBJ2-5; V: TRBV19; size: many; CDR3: CASSSPPGMETQYF; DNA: TGTGCCAGTAGTTCACCACCAGGGATGGAGACCCAGTACTTC
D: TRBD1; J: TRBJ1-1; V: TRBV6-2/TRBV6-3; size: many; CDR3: CASSYNQGAATLMNTEAFF; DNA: TGTGCCAGCAGTTATAACCAGGGGGCCGCAACCTTAATGAACACTGAAGCTTTCTTT
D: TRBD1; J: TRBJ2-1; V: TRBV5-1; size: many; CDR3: CASSTGQGSDEQFF; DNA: TGCGCCAGCAGCACCGGACAGGGGAGCGATGAGCAGTTCTTC